Below are 9 T cell receptor beta chains sequenced from a single sample in a study of Tregs in tolerant kidney transplant recipients. Clones were read by immunoSEQ multiplex PCR, and TCRdb kept only the in-frame ones, dropping some. This sample has around 86,000 clones, with roughly 91% found just once. The nonmyeloablative bone marrow transplants came from related graft donors, with transient mixed chimerism. The sample was CD4+ T cells from blood (PBMCs), taken 24 months after the transplant. All receptors derive from a human patient who received a combined kidney and bone marrow transplant. Certain T cells may be donor cells from the graft.

The chain employs TRBV11-3 and TRBJ1-1; TRBD1 might be the D (6 bases). The CDR3 totals 13 residues. The germline V gene has CDR1 SGHNT and CDR2 YENEEA. V was trimmed by 5 bases and J by 2 bases, leaving 9 bases between them. CDR3 nucleotide sequence: TGTGCCAGCAGCAAGACAGGCAACACTGAAGCTTTCTTT. This sequence encodes CASSKTGNTEAFF.

The chain has TRBV5-8 and TRBJ2-2, with 12 positions matching TRBD1. The CDR3 spans 19 residues. Germline V lookup: CDR1 SGHTS, CDR2 YDEGEE. The junction had 10 bases not matched to a gene; V was cut back by 3 bases and J by 1 base. CDR3 DNA: TGTGCCAGCAGCTCGGGACAGGGGGCGCTAGGATGGAACACCGGGGAGCTGTTTTTT. Its translation is CASSSGQGALGWNTGELFF.

This chain links TRBV7-2 with TRBJ2-5; TRBD1 might be the D (5 bases). TRBJ2-7 matches the DNA end more closely, so the J call is doubtful. Germline V CDR1 and CDR2: SGHTA, FQGNSA. CDR3 length: 14 amino acids. CDR3 protein: CASSLGERGYEQYF. DNA for the CDR3: TGTGCCAGCAGCTTAGGAGAAAGGGGCTACGAGCAGTACTTC.

The chain employs TRBV28 and TRBJ1-2; 7 bases match TRBD1. The V segment lost 6 bases and the J segment 0 bases; nucleotides outside the gene matches: 4. The CDR3 contains 14 residues. Per germline, CDR1 MDHEN and CDR2 SYDVKM. The CDR3 DNA sequence: TGTGCCAGCAGATACAGGGGTGCTAACTATGGCTACACCTTC. It yields the protein CASRYRGANYGYTF.

The chain uses TRBV2 and TRBJ2-1, with 11 nucleotides matching TRBD2. The ends lost 6 bases at V and 7 bases at J; junction bases unmatched: 11. The CDR3 runs to 16 residues. Germline CDR1 reads SNHLY; CDR2 reads FYNNEI. The CDR3 coding sequence is TGTGCCAGCAGGGAAACTAGCGGGAGCTCGGGGAATGAGCAGTTCTTC. This codes for CASRETSGSSGNEQFF.

The CDR3 protein is CASSYGQVTDTQYF. The CDR3 nucleotides read TGTGCCAGCAGCTATGGACAGGTCACAGATACGCAGTATTTT. V usage is TRBV7-2 and J usage is TRBJ2-3, with 7 positions matching TRBD1. CDR1 is SGHTA and CDR2 is FQGNSA in the germline V gene. This CDR3 region has 14 residues. V was clipped by 4 bases and J by 2 bases; unmatched bases: 3.

This rearrangement joins TRBV6-5 to TRBJ1-1; D is perhaps TRBD1 (5 bases). V lost 6 bases and J 0 bases, leaving 14 bases between the germline ends. This CDR3 is built from 15 residues. Germline-derived CDR1 and CDR2 are MNHEY and SVGAGI. CDR3 residues: CASSRGSPMNTEAFF. CDR3 sequence (DNA): TGTGCCAGCAGCCGGGGGTCACCAATGAACACTGAAGCTTTCTTT.

The rearrangement links TRBV7-9 to TRBJ2-5; D gene uncertain. Trimming took 2 bases from V and 4 from J, leaving 11 bases between them. Germline V CDR1 and CDR2: SEHNR, FQNEAQ (reference sequence). The CDR3 runs 14 residues. The CDR3 coding sequence is TGTGCCAGCAGCTTAAGGAGCCTCCCAGAGACCCAGTACTTC. Translating it yields CASSLRSLPETQYF.

This CDR3 is CATMGEAETQYF. In nucleotides, the CDR3 is TGTGCCACAATGGGGGAGGCGGAGACCCAGTACTTC. This chain links TRBV10-3 with TRBJ2-5; TRBD2 might be the D (6 bases). Trimming stripped 10 bases from V and 5 bases from J, with 14 bases between. The CDR3 extends over 12 amino acids. Germline CDR1 and CDR2: ENHRY and SYGVKD.